This TCR beta chain was identified during a study of response to subunit inactivated influenza vaccine. The study, taken as a whole, reports: Each seasonal influenza vaccination recruits few new T cells, the authors suggested.

Remarks on this clonotype: The antigen is not known.

MiXCR, applied by TCRdb to the RT-PCR reads, yields one record per CDR3 protein. The data show about 540,000 distinct CDR3 sequences, with approximately 24% seen just once and under 3.5% held by the top ten. The CDR3 sequence is 12 residues long. Germline CDR1 is SGDLS and CDR2 is YYNGEE. V lost 2 bases to trimming and J lost 9 bases, with 9 bases between them. The data were also submitted as part of a second study, on T cells expressing NK-cell markers. According to that study: TCR beta cDNA was made by 5'RACE template switching with UMIs. In sorted CD3+CD56+NKG2C+, CD3+CD56+NKG2C- and CD3+CD56-NKG2C+ T cells, TCR beta repertoires were obtained. A few donors likewise had their CD3+CD56-NKG2C+ fraction led by these clonotypes.

The rearrangement uses TRBV9 and TRBJ2-1; D might be TRBD2 (5 bases). Sequencing used CD4+ T cells sorted from PBMCs, obtained 11 to 12 days after vaccination. The sequence came from a man aged 50 or older who received an inactivated influenza vaccine. The CDR3 sequence: CASSVFEGEQFF. The CDR3 bases are TGTGCCAGCAGCGTGTTCGAGGGTGAGCAGTTCTTC.